Presented here are 5 T cell receptor beta chains from one specimen sequenced in a study of response to subunit inactivated influenza vaccine. One entry per CDR3 protein results from TCRdb running MiXCR on the RT-PCR reads. This table holds about 310,000 distinct CDR3 sequences, 20% to 25% found once. This specimen was PBMCs from blood, taken about 20 months after vaccination. These receptors were collected from a man between 50 and 75 years old who received an inactivated influenza vaccine.

This clonotype was detected a few times. V is TRBV2 and J is TRBJ1-2; 7 bases agree with TRBD1. The CDR3 consists of 12 residues. Germline trimming cut 4 bases from V and 5 bases from J; bases unmatched to any gene: 1. The germline V gene encodes CDR1 SNHLY and CDR2 FYNNEI. The CDR3 here is CASSAQGYGYTF. The CDR3 region has the DNA TGTGCCAGCAGTGCACAGGGGTATGGCTACACCTTC.

This clonotype came up a few times. The rearrangement joins TRBV3-1 to TRBJ1-5; D not resolved. The CDR3 has 16 amino acids. From germline, CDR1 is LGHDT and CDR2 YNNKEL (reference sequence). V was pared by 4 bases and J by 2 bases, with 15 bases between. CDR3 in DNA: TGTGCCAGCAGCCCAAGGCGGGGTGTTGGCAATCAGCCCCAGCATTTT. Amino acid sequence: CASSPRRGVGNQPQHF.

This clonotype turned up a few times. The chain recombines TRBV5-1 with TRBJ1-2; a weak D match, TRBD1 (5 bases). Germline CDR1 is SGHRS and CDR2 is YFSETQ. There are 15 residues in the CDR3. Trimming left V 2 bases short and J 2 bases short, with 13 bases between. The CDR3 loop reads CASSFQQGLNYGYTF. The CDR3 nucleotides are TGCGCCAGCAGCTTTCAGCAGGGTCTAAACTATGGCTACACCTTC. Based on the CDR3 plus reference TRBV5-1 and TRBJ1-2, the full variable domain is KAGVTQTPRYLIKTRGQQVTLSCSPISGHRSVSWYQQTPGQGLQFLFEYFSETQRNKGNFPGRFSGRQFSNSRSEMNVSTLELGDSALYLCASSFQQGLNYGYTFGSGTRLTVV.

This chain uses TRBV5-1 with TRBJ1-4; 9 bases are a match to TRBD1. The CDR3 contains 15 residues. The junction had 8 bases not matched to a gene; V was cut back by 4 bases and J by 7 bases. Germline-derived CDR1 and CDR2 are SGHRS and YFSETQ. Here the CDR3 reads CASSAGQGASEKLFF. Here the CDR3 DNA reads TGCGCCAGCAGCGCGGGACAGGGCGCTTCTGAAAAACTGTTTTTT.

Only a few counts were recorded for this clonotype. V is TRBV12-3 or TRBV12-4 and J is TRBJ2-4; TRBD2 might be the D (7 bases). CDR3 length: 14 amino acids. Trimming cost V 3 bases and J 6 bases, with 12 bases left between them. DNA for the CDR3: TGTGCCAGCAGTTTCGGGGGGCCGGTAAACATTCAGTACTTC. Translation gives CASSFGGPVNIQYF.